This T cell receptor beta chain was found in a study of early T cells in non-severe SARS-CoV-2 infection. Study information: The input, bulk RNA from unsorted whole blood, was sequenced, and chains were unpaired. Broader study findings: Missing private and CD4 specificities, VDJdb matching favored anti-spike CD8 responses.

Researchers attached unique molecular identifiers to individual cDNA molecules. MiXCR, run by TCRdb on the 5' RACE reads, gives a single entry per CDR3 protein. The sample includes some 40,000 distinct CDR3 sequences, about 5.5% of them seen just once. This clonotype was detected many times. Antigen: not known. The receptor was isolated from an adult who was a healthcare worker with PCR-confirmed SARS-CoV-2 infection or an uninfected control (not recorded which). The input for sequencing was whole blood, taken at baseline.

The CDR3 here is CASEKGPATEAFF. The CDR3 nucleotides read TGCGCCAGCGAAAAGGGACCTGCCACTGAAGCTTTCTTT. The chain combines TRBV10-2 with TRBJ1-1; possible D gene TRBD1, 5 bases. CDR1 is WSHSY, CDR2 SAAADI, per germline. With 8 bases removed from V and 4 bases from J, the gap between germline ends came to 14 bases. The CDR3 sequence is 13 residues long.